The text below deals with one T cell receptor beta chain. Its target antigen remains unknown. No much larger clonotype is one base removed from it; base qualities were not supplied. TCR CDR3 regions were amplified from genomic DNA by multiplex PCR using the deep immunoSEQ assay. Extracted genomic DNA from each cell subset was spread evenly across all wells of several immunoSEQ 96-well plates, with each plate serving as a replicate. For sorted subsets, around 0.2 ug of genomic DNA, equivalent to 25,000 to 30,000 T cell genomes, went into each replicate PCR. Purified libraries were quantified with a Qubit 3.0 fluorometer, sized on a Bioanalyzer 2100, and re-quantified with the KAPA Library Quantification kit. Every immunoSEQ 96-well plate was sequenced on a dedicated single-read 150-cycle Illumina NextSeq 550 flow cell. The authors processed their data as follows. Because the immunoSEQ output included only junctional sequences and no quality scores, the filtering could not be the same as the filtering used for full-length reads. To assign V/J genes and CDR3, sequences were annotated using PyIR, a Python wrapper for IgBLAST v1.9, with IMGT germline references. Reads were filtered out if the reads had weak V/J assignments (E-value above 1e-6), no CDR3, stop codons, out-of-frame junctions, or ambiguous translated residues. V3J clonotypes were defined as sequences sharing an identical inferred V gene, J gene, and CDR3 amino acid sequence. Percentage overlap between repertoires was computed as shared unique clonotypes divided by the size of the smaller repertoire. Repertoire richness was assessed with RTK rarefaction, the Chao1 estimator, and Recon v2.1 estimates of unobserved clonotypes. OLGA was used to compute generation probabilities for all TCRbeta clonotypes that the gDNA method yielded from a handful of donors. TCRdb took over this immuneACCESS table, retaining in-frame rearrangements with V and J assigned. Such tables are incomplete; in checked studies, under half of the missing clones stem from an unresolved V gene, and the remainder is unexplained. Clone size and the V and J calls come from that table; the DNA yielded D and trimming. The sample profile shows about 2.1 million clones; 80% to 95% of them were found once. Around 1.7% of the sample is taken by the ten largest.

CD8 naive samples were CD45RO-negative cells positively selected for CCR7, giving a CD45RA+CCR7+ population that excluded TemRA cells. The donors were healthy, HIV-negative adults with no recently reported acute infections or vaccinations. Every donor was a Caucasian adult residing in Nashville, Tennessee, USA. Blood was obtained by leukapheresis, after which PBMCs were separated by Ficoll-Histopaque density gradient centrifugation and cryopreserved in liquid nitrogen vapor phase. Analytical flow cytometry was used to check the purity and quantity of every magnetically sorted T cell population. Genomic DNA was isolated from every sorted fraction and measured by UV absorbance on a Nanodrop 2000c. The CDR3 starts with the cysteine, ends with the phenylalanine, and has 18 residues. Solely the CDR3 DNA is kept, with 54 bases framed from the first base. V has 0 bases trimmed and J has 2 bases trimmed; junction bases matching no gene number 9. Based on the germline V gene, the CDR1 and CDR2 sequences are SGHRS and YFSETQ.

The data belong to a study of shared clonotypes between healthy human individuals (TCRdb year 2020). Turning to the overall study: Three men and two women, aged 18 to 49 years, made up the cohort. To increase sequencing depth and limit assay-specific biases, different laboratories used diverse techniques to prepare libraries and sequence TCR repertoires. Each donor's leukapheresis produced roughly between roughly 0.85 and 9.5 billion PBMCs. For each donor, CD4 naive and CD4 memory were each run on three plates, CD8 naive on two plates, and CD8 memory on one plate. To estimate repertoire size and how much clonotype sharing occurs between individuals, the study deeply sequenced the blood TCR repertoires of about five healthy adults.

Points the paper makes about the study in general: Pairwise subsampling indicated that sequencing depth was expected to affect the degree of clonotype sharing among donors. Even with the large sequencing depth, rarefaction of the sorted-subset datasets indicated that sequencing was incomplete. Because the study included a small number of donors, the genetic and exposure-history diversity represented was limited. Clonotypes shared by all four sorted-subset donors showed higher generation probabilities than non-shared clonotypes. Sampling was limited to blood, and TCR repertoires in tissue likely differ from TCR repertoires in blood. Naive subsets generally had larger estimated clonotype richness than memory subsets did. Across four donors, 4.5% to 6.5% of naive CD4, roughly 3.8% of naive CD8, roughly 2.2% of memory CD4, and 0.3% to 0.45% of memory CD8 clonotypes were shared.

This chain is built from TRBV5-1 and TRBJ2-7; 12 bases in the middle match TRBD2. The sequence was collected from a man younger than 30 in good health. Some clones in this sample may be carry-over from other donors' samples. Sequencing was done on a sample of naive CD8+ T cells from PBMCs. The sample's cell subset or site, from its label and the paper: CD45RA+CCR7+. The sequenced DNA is TGCGCCAGCAGCTTGGGGGGACTAGCGGGCGTCGATACCTACGAGCAGTACTTC. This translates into CASSLGGLAGVDTYEQYF.